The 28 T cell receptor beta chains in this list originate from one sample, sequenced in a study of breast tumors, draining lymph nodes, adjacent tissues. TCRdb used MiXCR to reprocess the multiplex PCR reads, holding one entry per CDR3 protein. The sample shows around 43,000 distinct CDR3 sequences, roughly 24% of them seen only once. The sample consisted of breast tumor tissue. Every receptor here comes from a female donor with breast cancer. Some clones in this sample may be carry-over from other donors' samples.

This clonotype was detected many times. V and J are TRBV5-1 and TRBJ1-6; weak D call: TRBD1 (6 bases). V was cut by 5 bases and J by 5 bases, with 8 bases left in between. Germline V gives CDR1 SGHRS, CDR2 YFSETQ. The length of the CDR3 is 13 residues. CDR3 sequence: CASRGGDNSPLHF. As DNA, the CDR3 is TGCGCCAGCAGAGGGGGGGATAATTCACCCCTCCACTTT.

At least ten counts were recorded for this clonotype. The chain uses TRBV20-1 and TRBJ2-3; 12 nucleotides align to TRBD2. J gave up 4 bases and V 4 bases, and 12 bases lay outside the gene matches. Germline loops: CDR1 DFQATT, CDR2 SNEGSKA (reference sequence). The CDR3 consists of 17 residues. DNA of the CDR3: TGCAGTGCTAATAGTGGGCTAGCGGGGGGGCTAGCAGATACGCAGTATTTT. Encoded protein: CSANSGLAGGLADTQYF.

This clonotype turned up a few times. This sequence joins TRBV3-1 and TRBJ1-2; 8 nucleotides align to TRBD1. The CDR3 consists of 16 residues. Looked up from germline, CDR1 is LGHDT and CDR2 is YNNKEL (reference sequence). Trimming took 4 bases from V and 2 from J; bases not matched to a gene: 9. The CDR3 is CASSPSLGQANYGYTF. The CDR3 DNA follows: TGTGCCAGCAGCCCGTCCTTGGGACAGGCAAACTATGGCTACACCTTC.

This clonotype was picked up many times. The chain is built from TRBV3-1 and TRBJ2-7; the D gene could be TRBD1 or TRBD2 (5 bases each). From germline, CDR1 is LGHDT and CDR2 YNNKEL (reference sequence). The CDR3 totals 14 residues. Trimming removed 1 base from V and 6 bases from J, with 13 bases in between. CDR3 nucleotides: TGTGCCAGCAGCCAAGGGGAATTGGGGGTCGAGCAGTACTTC. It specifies CASSQGELGVEQYF.

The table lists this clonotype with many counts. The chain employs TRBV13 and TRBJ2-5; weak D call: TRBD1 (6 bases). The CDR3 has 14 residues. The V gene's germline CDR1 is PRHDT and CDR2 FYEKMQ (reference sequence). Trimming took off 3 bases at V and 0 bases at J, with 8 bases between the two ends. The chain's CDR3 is CASSLRTDQETQYF. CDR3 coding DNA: TGTGCCAGCAGCTTGAGGACAGACCAAGAGACCCAGTACTTC.

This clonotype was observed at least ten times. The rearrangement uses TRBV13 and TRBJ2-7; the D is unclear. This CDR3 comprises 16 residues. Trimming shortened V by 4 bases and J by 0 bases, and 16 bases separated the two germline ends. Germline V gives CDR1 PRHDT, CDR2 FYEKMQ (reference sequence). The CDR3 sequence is CASSSHRALSSYEQYF. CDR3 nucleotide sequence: TGTGCCAGCAGCTCACACCGGGCACTAAGCTCCTACGAGCAGTACTTC.

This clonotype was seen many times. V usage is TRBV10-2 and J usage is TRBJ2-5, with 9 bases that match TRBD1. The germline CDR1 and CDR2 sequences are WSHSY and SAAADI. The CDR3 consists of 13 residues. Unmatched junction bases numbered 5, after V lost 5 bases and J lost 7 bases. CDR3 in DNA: TGCGCCAGCAGTAAGGGACAGGGTTTGACCCAGTACTTC. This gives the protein CASSKGQGLTQYF.

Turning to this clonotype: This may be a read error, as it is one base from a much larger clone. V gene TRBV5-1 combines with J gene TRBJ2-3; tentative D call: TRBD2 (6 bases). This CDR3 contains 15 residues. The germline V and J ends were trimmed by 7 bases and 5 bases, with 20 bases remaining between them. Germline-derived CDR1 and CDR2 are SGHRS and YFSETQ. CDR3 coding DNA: TGCGCCAGCGGCTGGTCAGGAGGGCGAGGAGATACGCAGTATTTT. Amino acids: CASGWSGGRGDTQYF.

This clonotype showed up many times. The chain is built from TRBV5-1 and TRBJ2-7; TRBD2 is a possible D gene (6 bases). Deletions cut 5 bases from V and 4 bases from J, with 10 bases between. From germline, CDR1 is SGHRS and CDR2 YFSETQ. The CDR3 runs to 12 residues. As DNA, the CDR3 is TGCGCCAGCAGTTTCGGGGGTTACGAGCAGTACTTC. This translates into CASSFGGYEQYF.

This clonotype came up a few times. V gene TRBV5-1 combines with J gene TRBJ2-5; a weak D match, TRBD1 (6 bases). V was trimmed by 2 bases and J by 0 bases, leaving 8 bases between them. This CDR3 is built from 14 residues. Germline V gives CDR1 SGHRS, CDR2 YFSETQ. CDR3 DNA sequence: TGCGCCAGCAGCTTTGGGACACACCAAGAGACCCAGTACTTC. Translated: CASSFGTHQETQYF.

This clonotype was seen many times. The CDR3 reads CASSLAQDSQETQYF. The CDR3 DNA reads as TGTGCCAGCAGCTTAGCGCAGGATAGCCAAGAGACCCAGTACTTC. The V and J genes are TRBV7-9 and TRBJ2-5; D call uncertain. The V gene's germline CDR1 is SEHNR and CDR2 FQNEAQ (reference sequence). The V gene lost 0 bases and the J gene lost 1 base, with 9 bases spanning the gap. CDR3 length: 15 amino acids.

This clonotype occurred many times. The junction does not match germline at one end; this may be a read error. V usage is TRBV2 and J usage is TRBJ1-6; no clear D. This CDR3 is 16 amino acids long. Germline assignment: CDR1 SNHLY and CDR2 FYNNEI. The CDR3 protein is CASREVLTGSGSPLHF. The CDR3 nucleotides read TGTGCCAGCAGGGAAGTGCTAACGGGGTCAGGATCACCCCTCCACTTT.

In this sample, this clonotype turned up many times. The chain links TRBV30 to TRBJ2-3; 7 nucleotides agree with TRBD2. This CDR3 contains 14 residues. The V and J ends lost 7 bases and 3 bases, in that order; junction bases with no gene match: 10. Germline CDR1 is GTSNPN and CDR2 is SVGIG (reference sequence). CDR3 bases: TGTGCCTTCAGGGAGGGATTAGGTACAGATACGCAGTATTTT. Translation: CAFREGLGTDTQYF.

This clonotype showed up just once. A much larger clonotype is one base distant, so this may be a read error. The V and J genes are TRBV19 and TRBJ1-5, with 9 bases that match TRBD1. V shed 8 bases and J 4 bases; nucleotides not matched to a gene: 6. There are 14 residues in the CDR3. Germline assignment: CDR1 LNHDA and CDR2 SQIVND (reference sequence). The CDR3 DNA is TGTGCCAGTGGGGACAGGGTTCGTAATCAGCCCCAGCATTTT. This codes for CASGDRVRNQPQHF.

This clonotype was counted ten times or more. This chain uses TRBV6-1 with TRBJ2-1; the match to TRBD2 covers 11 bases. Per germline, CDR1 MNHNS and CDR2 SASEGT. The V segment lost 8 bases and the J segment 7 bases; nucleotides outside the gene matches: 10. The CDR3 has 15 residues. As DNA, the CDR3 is TGTGCCAGCGCAAACCTAGCGGGAGGTAGTAATGAGCAGTTCTTC. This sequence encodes CASANLAGGSNEQFF.

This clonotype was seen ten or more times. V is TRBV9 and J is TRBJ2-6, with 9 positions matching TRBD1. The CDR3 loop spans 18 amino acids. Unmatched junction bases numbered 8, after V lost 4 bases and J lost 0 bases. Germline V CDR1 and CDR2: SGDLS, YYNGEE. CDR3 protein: CASSTGQGPSSGANVLTF. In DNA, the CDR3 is TGTGCCAGCAGCACCGGACAGGGGCCATCCTCTGGGGCCAACGTCCTGACTTTC.

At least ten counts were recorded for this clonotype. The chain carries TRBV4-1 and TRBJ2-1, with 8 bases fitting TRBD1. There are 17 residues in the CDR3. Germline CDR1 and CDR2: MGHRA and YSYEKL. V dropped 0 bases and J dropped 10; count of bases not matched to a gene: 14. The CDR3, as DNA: TGCGCCAGCAGCCAAGAAAGACTGTCAGGGGGCGGCCGAGAGCAGTTCTTC. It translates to CASSQERLSGGGREQFF.

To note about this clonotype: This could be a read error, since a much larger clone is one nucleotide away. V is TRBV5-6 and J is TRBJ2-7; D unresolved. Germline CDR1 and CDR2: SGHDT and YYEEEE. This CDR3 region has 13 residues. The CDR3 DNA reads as TGTGCCGGCAGCTTACACACACCCTACGAGCAGTACTTC. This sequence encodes CAGSLHTPYEQYF. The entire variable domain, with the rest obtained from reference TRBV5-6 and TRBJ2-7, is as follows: DAGVTQSPTHLIKTRGQQVTLRCSPKSGHDTVSWYQQALGQGPQFIFQYYEEEERQRGNFPDRFSGHQFPNYSSELNVNALLLGDSALYLCAGSLHTPYEQYFGPGTRLTVT.

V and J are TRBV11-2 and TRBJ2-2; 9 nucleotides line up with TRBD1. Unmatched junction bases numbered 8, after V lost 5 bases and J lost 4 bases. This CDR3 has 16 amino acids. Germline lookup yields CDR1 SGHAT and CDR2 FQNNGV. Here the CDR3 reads CASSPRQGGGTGELFF. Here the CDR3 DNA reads TGTGCCAGCAGCCCAAGACAGGGGGGTGGCACCGGGGAGCTGTTTTTT.

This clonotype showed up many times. This CDR3 reads CSVARQGRADEQFF. CDR3 nucleotide sequence: TGCAGCGTAGCTCGACAGGGAAGGGCTGATGAGCAGTTCTTC. V usage is TRBV29-1 and J usage is TRBJ2-1; 7 nucleotides align to TRBD1. The germline gives CDR1 SQVTM, CDR2 ANQGSEA. The V and J ends lost 6 bases and 8 bases, in that order; junction bases with no gene match: 13. The CDR3 loop spans 14 amino acids.

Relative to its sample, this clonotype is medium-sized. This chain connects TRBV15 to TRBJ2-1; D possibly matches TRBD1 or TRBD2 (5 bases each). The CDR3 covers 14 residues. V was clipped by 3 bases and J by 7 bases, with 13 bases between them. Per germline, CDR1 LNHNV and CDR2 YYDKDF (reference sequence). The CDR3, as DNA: TGTGCCACCAGCAGGCTAGTAGGGGAGAATGAGCAGTTCTTC. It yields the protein CATSRLVGENEQFF.

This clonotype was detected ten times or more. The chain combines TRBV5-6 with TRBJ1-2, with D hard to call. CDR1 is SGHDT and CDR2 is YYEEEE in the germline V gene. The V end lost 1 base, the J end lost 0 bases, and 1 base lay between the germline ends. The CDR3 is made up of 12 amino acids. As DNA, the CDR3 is TGTGCCAGCAGCTTGCCTAACTATGGCTACACCTTC. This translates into CASSLPNYGYTF.

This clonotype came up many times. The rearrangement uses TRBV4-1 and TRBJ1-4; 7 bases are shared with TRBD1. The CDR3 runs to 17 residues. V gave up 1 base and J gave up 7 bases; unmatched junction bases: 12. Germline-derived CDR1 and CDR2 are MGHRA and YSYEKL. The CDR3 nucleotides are TGCGCCAGCAGCCAAGCCCGGATGTCAGGGGGTGGTGAAAAACTGTTTTTT. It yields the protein CASSQARMSGGGEKLFF.

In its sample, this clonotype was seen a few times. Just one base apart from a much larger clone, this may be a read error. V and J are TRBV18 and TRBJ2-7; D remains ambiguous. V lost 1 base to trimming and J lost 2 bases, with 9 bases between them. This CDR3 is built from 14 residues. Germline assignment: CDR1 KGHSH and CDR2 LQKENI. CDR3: CASSPRQSPYEQYF. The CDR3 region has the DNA TGTGCCAGCTCACCACGGCAGAGCCCCTACGAGCAGTACTTC.

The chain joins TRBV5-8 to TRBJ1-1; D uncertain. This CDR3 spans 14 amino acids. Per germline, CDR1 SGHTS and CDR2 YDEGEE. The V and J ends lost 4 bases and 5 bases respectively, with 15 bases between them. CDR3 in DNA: TGTGCCAGCAGCCCGGACCCGGTGGGGACTGAAGCTTTCTTT. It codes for CASSPDPVGTEAFF.

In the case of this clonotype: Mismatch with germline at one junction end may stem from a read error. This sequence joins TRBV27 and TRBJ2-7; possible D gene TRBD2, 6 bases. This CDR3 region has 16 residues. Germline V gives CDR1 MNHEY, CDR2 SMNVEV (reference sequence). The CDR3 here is CASSLTSGVASYKQYF. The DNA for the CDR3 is TGTGCCAGCAGTTTAACGTCGGGGGTAGCTTCCTACAAGCAGTACTTC.

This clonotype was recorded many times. CDR3 residues: CSAPYGVGSDTQYF. The CDR3 DNA sequence: TGCAGCGCACCCTACGGGGTCGGTTCAGATACGCAGTATTTT. The V call is TRBV29-1, the J call TRBJ2-3; possible D gene TRBD2, 5 bases. The ends were cut back, 7 bases at V and 4 bases at J, with 18 bases in the middle. The CDR3 sequence is 14 residues long. Germline V CDR1 and CDR2: SQVTM, ANQGSEA.

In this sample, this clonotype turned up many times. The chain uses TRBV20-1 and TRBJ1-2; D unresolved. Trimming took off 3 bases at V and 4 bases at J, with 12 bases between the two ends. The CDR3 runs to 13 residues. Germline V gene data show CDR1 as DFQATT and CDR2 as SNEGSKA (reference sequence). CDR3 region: CSASASGVYGYTF. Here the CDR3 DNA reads TGCAGTGCTAGTGCTTCCGGGGTCTATGGCTACACCTTC.